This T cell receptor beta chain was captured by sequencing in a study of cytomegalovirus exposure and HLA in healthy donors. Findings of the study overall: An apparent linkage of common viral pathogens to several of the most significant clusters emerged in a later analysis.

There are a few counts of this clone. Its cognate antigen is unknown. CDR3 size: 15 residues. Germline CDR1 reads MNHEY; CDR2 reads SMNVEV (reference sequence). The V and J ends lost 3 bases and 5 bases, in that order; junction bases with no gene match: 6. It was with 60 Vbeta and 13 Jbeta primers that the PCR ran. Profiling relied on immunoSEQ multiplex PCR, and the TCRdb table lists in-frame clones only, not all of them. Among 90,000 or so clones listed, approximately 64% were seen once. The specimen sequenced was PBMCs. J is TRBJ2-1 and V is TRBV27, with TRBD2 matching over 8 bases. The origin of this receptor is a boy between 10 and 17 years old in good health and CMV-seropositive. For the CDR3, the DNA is TGTGCCAGCAGTTTTTGGAGCGGGAGTAACAATGAGCAGTTCTTC. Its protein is CASSFWSGSNNEQFF.